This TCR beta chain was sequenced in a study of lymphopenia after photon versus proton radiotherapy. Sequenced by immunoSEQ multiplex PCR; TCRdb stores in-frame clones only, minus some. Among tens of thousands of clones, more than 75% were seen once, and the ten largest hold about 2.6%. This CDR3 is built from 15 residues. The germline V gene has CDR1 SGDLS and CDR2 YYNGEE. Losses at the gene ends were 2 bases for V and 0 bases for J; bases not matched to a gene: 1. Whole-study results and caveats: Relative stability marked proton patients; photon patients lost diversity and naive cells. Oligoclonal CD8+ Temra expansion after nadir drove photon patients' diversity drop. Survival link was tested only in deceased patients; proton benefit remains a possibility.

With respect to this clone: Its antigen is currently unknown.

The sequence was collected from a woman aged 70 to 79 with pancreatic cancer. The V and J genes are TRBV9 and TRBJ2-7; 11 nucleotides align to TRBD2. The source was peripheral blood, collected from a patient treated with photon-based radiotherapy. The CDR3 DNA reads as TGTGCCAGCAGCGTGGGACTAGCGGCCTCCTACGAGCAGTACTTC. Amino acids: CASSVGLAASYEQYF.